This T cell receptor (beta chain) stems from a study of OX40 agonist ivuxolimab in advanced cancers. This CDR3 has 14 residues. Trimming at V came to 9 bases and at J to 2 bases, leaving 4 bases not matched to a gene. Germline V gives CDR1 MDHEN, CDR2 SYDVKM. The sample holds one count of this clone. Profiling relied on immunoSEQ multiplex PCR, and the TCRdb table lists in-frame clones only, not all of them. The sample carries some 59,000 clones, approximately 90% recorded once. The V gene is TRBV28, the J gene TRBJ2-2; 9 bases agree with TRBD2. Sequencing used CD4+ or CD8+ T cells sorted from blood, obtained in a trial of the OX40 agonist ivuxolimab. The sequence came from an adult with an advanced solid tumor such as melanoma, head and neck, liver or kidney cancer. CDR3 sequence (DNA): TGTGCCAGTGGACTAGCGCCAAACACCGGGGAGCTGTTTTTT. Translating it yields CASGLAPNTGELFF.